This TCR beta chain was captured in a study of cytomegalovirus exposure and HLA in healthy donors. A few counts support this clone. CDR3 size: 17 residues. Germline V gene sequence: CDR1 MNHNS, CDR2 SASEGT. Trimming at V came to 3 bases and at J to 0 bases, leaving 8 bases not matched to a gene. This PCR relied on a set of 60 Vbeta primers and 13 Jbeta primers. Here immunoSEQ multiplex PCR was the method, and the copy in TCRdb shows in-frame clones only, minus some. The profile covers 90,000 to 130,000 clones, with approximately 79% appearing a single time and 5.5% to 7% taken by the ten largest. The V and J genes are TRBV6-1 and TRBJ1-5; 7 bases are shared with TRBD1. The sequenced material came from PBMCs. This TCR derives from a young man in good health and CMV-seropositive. For the CDR3, the DNA is TGTGCCAGCAGTGATCCGGGACAGCCTTATAGCAATCAGCCCCAGCATTTT. This translates into CASSDPGQPYSNQPQHF.